A selection of T cell receptor beta chains follows, all from one sample in a study of cytomegalovirus exposure and HLA in healthy donors. TCRdb's table, derived via immunoSEQ multiplex PCR, lists solely in-frame clones and lacks some. The sample contains about 200,000 clones, roughly 73% of which appear only once. The specimen sequenced was PBMCs. These receptors came from a woman aged 25-40 years in good health and CMV-seronegative. CDR3s include the opening cysteine and the closing phenylalanine or tryptophan. The D gene is left open where the match is weak. Clone size, where shown, is once, few, many, or a class for clones that have expanded.

TRBJ2-2	TRBD1	TRBV4-1	-	TGCGCCAGCAGCCCAAACAGGGGTGCGAACACCGGGGAGCTGTTTTTT	CASSPNRGANTGELFF
TRBJ2-1	TRBD1	TRBV7-3	-	TGTGCCAGCAGCCAGGGACAGGGGGTCTACAATGAGCAGTTCTTC	CASSQGQGVYNEQFF
TRBJ2-7	TRBD2	TRBV2	few	TGTGCCAGCAGCCCCCCGGGGGGGCGAACCTACGAGCAGTACTTC	CASSPPGGRTYEQYF
TRBJ1-2	TRBD1	TRBV27	few	TGTGCCAGCAGTTTTCCAGGGGGATATGGCTACACCTTC	CASSFPGGYGYTF
TRBJ1-1	TRBD1	TRBV5-1	-	TGCGCCAGCAGCTGGGATATGGGACAGGGGGCCTCTGCTTTCTTT	CASSWDMGQGASAFF
TRBJ1-3	-	TRBV2	few	TGTGCCAGCAGTGAAGGCAGGGGTGGAAACACCATATATTTT	CASSEGRGGNTIYF
TRBJ2-3	-	TRBV5-1	few	TGCGCCAGCAGCTTGGGGCCAGGGCTTAGCACAGATACGCAGTATTTT	CASSLGPGLSTDTQYF
TRBJ1-1	TRBD1	TRBV11-2	-	TGTGCCAGCAGCTCCAACCAGGGGGGCACTGAAGCTTTCTTT	CASSSNQGGTEAFF
TRBJ2-3	-	TRBV9	-	TGTGCCAGCAGCGTACAACCTGGCAGCACAGATACGCAGTATTTT	CASSVQPGSTDTQYF
TRBJ1-5	-	TRBV7-2	-	TGTGCCAGCAGCTTAGGGTTGGGGGCGCGGGGCAATCAGCCCCAGCATTTT	CASSLGLGARGNQPQHF
TRBJ2-3	-	TRBV7-8	-	TGTGCCAGCAGCTTAGAGGTGACAGGGAGGTCAGATACGCAGTATTTT	CASSLEVTGRSDTQYF
TRBJ2-6	-	TRBV6-5	-	TGTGCCAGCACCGTACGGGGGTCTGGGGCCAACGTCCTGACTTTC	CASTVRGSGANVLTF
TRBJ1-5	-	TRBV2	-	TGTGCCAGCAGTGAGGGTGTCAGGGTTAAAAGGGGCAATCAGCCCCAGCATTTT	CASSEGVRVKRGNQPQHF
TRBJ2-5	TRBD2	TRBV4-2	-	TGTGCCAGCAGCCAAGTATTTTCGGGGACTAGCGGACAAGAGACCCAGTACTTC	CASSQVFSGTSGQETQYF
TRBJ2-7	-	TRBV19	few	TGTGCCAGTAGTACCGACGGACTGACTAGCTACGAGCAGTACTTC	CASSTDGLTSYEQYF
TRBJ1-2	TRBD1	TRBV6-5	few	TGTGCCAGCAGTCCGACAGGGGGCTCTAACTATGGCTACACCTTC	CASSPTGGSNYGYTF
TRBJ1-2	TRBD1	TRBV15	-	TGTGCCACCAGCATAACCCAGGGGGCGAGTGGCTACACCTTC	CATSITQGASGYTF
TRBJ2-7	-	TRBV6-1	-	TGTGCCAGCACCCGGACAGTTCGGGACGAGCAGTACTTC	CASTRTVRDEQYF
TRBJ1-2	TRBD1	TRBV5-1	-	TGCGCCAGCAGCTTGACTGGACAGGACAGGGGCTATGGCTACACCTTC	CASSLTGQDRGYGYTF
TRBJ2-7	TRBD1	TRBV2	-	TGTGCCAGCAGTGTGGGACCAGGGGGCGTAAGCTACGAGCAGTACTTC	CASSVGPGGVSYEQYF
TRBJ1-6	-	TRBV5-6	once	TGTGCCAGCAGCCCCATGGGTGGAGGTTCACCCCTCCACTTT	CASSPMGGGSPLHF
TRBJ1-1	-	TRBV9	once	TGTGCCAGCAGCGTATCAGGGGACGCTGAAGCTTTCTTT	CASSVSGDAEAFF
TRBJ1-6	TRBD1	TRBV6-1	-	TGTGCCAGCAGTCATAACCAGGGGACAGGTTCACCCCTCCACTTT	CASSHNQGTGSPLHF
TRBJ2-2	TRBD1	TRBV7-3	-	TGTGCCAGCAGCTTACAGGGGGCCGGGGAGCTGTTTTTT	CASSLQGAGELFF
TRBJ2-5	-	TRBV11-1	-	TGTGCCAGCAGCTTTAAAGGCGGGGTCCAAGAGACCCAGTACTTC	CASSFKGGVQETQYF
TRBJ2-1	TRBD2	TRBV7-3	-	TGTGCCAGCAGCTTACGGGGAGGCGGGGGGTCCGACAATGAGCAGTTCTTC	CASSLRGGGGSDNEQFF
TRBJ1-4	-	TRBV19	-	TGTGCCAGTAGTATTTTAGGTCCGGGAAAGGAAAAACTGTTTTTT	CASSILGPGKEKLFF
TRBJ2-5	TRBD2	TRBV5-6	-	TGTGCCAGCAGCTTGAATAGCGGGAGGCCGCAAGAGACCCAGTACTTC	CASSLNSGRPQETQYF
TRBJ1-1	-	TRBV6-6	few	TGTGCCAGCACCCGACAGAACACTGAAGCTTTCTTT	CASTRQNTEAFF
TRBJ2-7	TRBD2	TRBV11-2	-	TGTGCCAGCAGCACCCGACTAGCGGGGGCCGGAAGAGGCGAGCAGTACTTC	CASSTRLAGAGRGEQYF
TRBJ2-3	-	TRBV5-4	-	TGTGCCAGCAGCAGAGATATCACAGATACGCAGTATTTT	CASSRDITDTQYF
TRBJ1-2	TRBD1	TRBV15	-	TGTGCCACCCAACCGGGACAGCTTACCTCTAACTATGGCTACACCTTC	CATQPGQLTSNYGYTF
TRBJ2-7	TRBD2	TRBV5-1	once	TGCGCCAGCAGCTTGATGACTAGCGGGGGATACTACGAGCAGTACTTC	CASSLMTSGGYYEQYF
TRBJ1-2	TRBD1	TRBV9	-	TGTGCCAGCAGCCCCGGGGTAGGGGGCGACGCCTATGGCTACACCTTC	CASSPGVGGDAYGYTF
TRBJ1-2	TRBD1	TRBV2	few	TGTGCCAGCAGTCCCGACAGGGACTATGGCTACACCTTC	CASSPDRDYGYTF
TRBJ1-1	TRBD1	TRBV9	-	TGTGCCAGCAGCTTCGGGACAGTGAGAACTGAAGCTTTCTTT	CASSFGTVRTEAFF
TRBJ1-2	-	TRBV2	-	TGTGCCAGCTACCCTGGGACAAAACATGGCTACACCTTC	CASYPGTKHGYTF
TRBJ2-2	-	TRBV7-3	-	TGTGCCAGCAGCAAACAGCCGGGGTCTAGAAACACCGGGGAGCTGTTTTTT	CASSKQPGSRNTGELFF
TRBJ1-2	TRBD1	TRBV11-1	-	TGTGCCAGCAGCCCAGCGGGACAGGCCTATGGCTACACCTTC	CASSPAGQAYGYTF
TRBJ1-5	TRBD1	TRBV10-3	-	TGTGCCATCAGAGGGGGCGCAGGACAGCCCCAGCATTTT	CAIRGGAGQPQHF
TRBJ1-1	TRBD1	TRBV18	-	TGTGCCAGCTCACCAGGCCGGGACAGGGGGCAGGTTGAAGCTTTCTTT	CASSPGRDRGQVEAFF
TRBJ1-1	TRBD1	TRBV5-1	-	TGCGCCAGCAGCTTGACCAACCTCGGACAGGGAGGCACTGAAGCTTTCTTT	CASSLTNLGQGGTEAFF
TRBJ2-1	-	TRBV20-1	-	TGCAGTGCCCTACCATACAATGAGCAGTTCTTC	CSALPYNEQFF
TRBJ2-1	-	TRBV4-2	-	TGTGCCAGCTCCCCCACGCTATACAATGAGCAGTTCTTC	CASSPTLYNEQFF
TRBJ2-3	TRBD2	TRBV7-6	few	TGTGCCAGCAGCCCCCGGCGGGAGTTGAGCACAGATACGCAGTATTTT	CASSPRRELSTDTQYF
TRBJ1-1	TRBD1	TRBV18	-	TGTGCCAGCTCACCACAGGGGGCGTTTTCCTTGGACACTGAAGCTTTCTTT	CASSPQGAFSLDTEAFF
TRBJ2-3	TRBD2	TRBV9	-	TGTGCCAGCAGTGAGAGACTAGCGGGGGTCACAGATACGCAGTATTTT	CASSERLAGVTDTQYF
TRBJ2-5	-	TRBV2	-	TGTGCCAGCACCCTACGGGGGATGGAGGAGACCCAGTACTTC	CASTLRGMEETQYF
TRBJ2-5	TRBD2	TRBV6-6	-	TGTGCCAGCAGTTACTGGACTAGCGGGAGGCCGGGGACCCAGTACTTC	CASSYWTSGRPGTQYF
TRBJ2-1	-	TRBV6-1	-	TGTGCCAGCTTGGACTGGCTAAGAGATGAGCAGTTCTTC	CASLDWLRDEQFF
TRBJ1-2	-	TRBV2	-	TGTGCCAGCAGTGAAGGGAGCAGGGGAATTAGAGGCTACACCTTC	CASSEGSRGIRGYTF
TRBJ1-2	TRBD1	TRBV6-7	-	TGTGCCAGCAGTTACTCGCAGGGGGACTATGGCTACACCTTC	CASSYSQGDYGYTF
TRBJ1-2	-	TRBV19	-	TGTGCCAGTAGTATGGAGCTAGCTAACTATGGCTACACCTTC	CASSMELANYGYTF
TRBJ2-7	TRBD2	TRBV29-1	-	TGCAGCGTTGTAAGGCTAGCGGGAGGCGAGCAGTACTTC	CSVVRLAGGEQYF
TRBJ2-1	TRBD1	TRBV6-5	-	TGTGCCAGCAGTTACCGGGACAGCTCCTACAATGAGCAGTTCTTC	CASSYRDSSYNEQFF